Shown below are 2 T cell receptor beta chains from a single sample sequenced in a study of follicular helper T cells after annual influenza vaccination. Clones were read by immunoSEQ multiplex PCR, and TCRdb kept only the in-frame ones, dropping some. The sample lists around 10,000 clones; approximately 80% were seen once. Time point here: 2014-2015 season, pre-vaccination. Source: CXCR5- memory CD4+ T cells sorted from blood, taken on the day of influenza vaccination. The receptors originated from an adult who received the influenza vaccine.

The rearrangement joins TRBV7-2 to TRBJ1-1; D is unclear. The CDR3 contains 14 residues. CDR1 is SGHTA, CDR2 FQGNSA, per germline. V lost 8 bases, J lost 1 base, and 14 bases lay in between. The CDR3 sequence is CASRPSGGNTEAFF. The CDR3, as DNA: TGTGCCAGCCGACCGAGCGGAGGGAACACTGAAGCTTTCTTT.

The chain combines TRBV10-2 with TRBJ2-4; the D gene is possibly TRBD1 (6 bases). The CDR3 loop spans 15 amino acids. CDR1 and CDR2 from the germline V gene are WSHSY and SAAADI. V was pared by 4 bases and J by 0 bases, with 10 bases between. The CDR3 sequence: CASSGTDLAKNIQYF. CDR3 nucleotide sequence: TGCGCCAGCAGTGGGACAGACCTAGCCAAAAACATTCAGTACTTC.